What follows is one T cell receptor (beta chain) and its context. Its target is not known. This specimen comes from a study of cytomegalovirus exposure and HLA in healthy donors. The V and J ends lost 11 bases and 2 bases respectively, with 10 bases between them. The germline V gene encodes CDR1 SNHLY and CDR2 FYNNEI. This CDR3 contains 11 residues. Separate from the approximately 700-subject first cohort was the approximately 120-subject validation cohort, to which the donors belonged. Study-wide points: For cytomegalovirus status, the classifier reportedly gave diagnoses with high specificity and sensitivity. Whilst most TCR sequences proved rare, a subset of public TCRs occurred across many donors. Cytomegalovirus-associated TCR beta chains were listed, numbering more than 150.

The table came from immunoSEQ multiplex PCR; TCRdb's copy has only in-frame clones and leaves some out. The table has about 360,000 clones, roughly 90% seen once. V is TRBV2 and J is TRBJ2-7; a possible D gene is TRBD2 (6 bases). Sequenced input: PBMCs. This TCR was recovered from a woman aged 18 to 35 in good health and CMV-seronegative. CDR3 protein: CAESGAYEQYF. The CDR3 DNA is TGTGCCGAGTCGGGGGCCTACGAGCAGTACTTC. The full variable domain, rest sourced from reference TRBV2 and TRBJ2-7, is EPEVTQTPSHQVTQMGQEVILRCVPISNHLYFYWYRQILGQKVEFLVSFYNNEISEKSEIFDDQFSVERPDGSNFTLKIRSTKLEDSAMYFCAESGAYEQYFGPGTRLTVT.